The 28 T cell receptor beta chains given below trace back to one sample, sequenced in a study of shared T cell receptors in the human thymus. The method was immunoSEQ multiplex PCR; TCRdb's version includes in-frame clones alone and lacks a portion of them. The sample has hundreds of thousands of clones, over 75% seen once; the top ten hold 0.01%. This sample was shared with a second study, whose subject was human thymus T cells.

The specimen sequenced was thymocytes. The source is a boy under two years old with a congenital heart defect.

The chain is built from TRBV14 and TRBJ2-7; the match to TRBD2 covers 13 bases. V lost 4 bases and J lost 6; bases outside the gene matches: 3. Germline V gene sequence: CDR1 SGHDN, CDR2 FVKESK. This CDR3 is 14 amino acids long. In DNA, the CDR3 is TGTGCCAGCAGCCTTCGGACTAGCGGGAGCGAGCAGTACTTC. Amino acid sequence: CASSLRTSGSEQYF.

The chain links TRBV4-3 to TRBJ2-5; 10 bases match TRBD2. The tail of the sequence fits TRBJ2-7 better, so the J call may be wrong. This CDR3 is built from 17 residues. CDR1 and CDR2 from the germline V gene are LGHNA and YSLEER. CDR3 nucleotide sequence: TGCGCCAGCAGCCCCACCCCGGTTAGCGGGAGGACCTACGAGCAGTACTTC. Its protein is CASSPTPVSGRTYEQYF.

This chain uses TRBV4-3 with TRBJ1-1; D might be TRBD1 (6 bases). The CDR3 contains 16 residues. Trimming cost V 2 bases and J 4 bases, with 17 bases left between them. Per the germline V gene, CDR1 is LGHNA and CDR2 is YSLEER. The CDR3 reads CASSQRNREGVTEAFF. DNA of the CDR3: TGCGCCAGCAGCCAACGAAACAGGGAAGGGGTCACTGAAGCTTTCTTT.

The chain joins TRBV1 to TRBJ2-3; the table gives TRBD2 as D, unverified against the DNA. TRBV1 is a known pseudogene. The CDR3 length is 17 residues. The CDR3 here is CTSSQTTSGSGADTQYF. The DNA for the CDR3 is TGCACCAGCAGCCAAACTACTAGCGGGAGTGGGGCAGATACGCAGTATTTT.

This chain connects TRBV7-8 to TRBJ2-7, with 7 bases matching TRBD2. V was clipped by 2 bases and J by 2 bases; unmatched bases: 12. Germline CDR1 reads SGHVS; CDR2 reads FQNEAQ. The CDR3 sequence is 17 residues long. Here the CDR3 DNA reads TGTGCCAGCAGCTTAAGGCAAAGGTCTAGCGGAACCTACGAGCAGTACTTC. Translated, it gives CASSLRQRSSGTYEQYF.

The V and J genes are TRBV5-6 and TRBJ2-3, with D maybe TRBD2 (7 bases). The germline CDR1 and CDR2 sequences are SGHDT and YYEEEE. This CDR3 contains 16 residues. With 0 bases removed from V and 2 bases from J, the gap between germline ends came to 13 bases. The CDR3 bases are TGTGCCAGCAGCTTGGATCCGGGGGGCCTCACAGATACGCAGTATTTT. Translation gives CASSLDPGGLTDTQYF.

The rearrangement uses TRBV25-1 and TRBJ2-1; 10 bases match TRBD1. The CDR3 is 13 residues long. With 8 bases clipped from V and 9 bases from J, the junction kept 7 bases outside the gene matches. Looked up from germline, CDR1 is MGHDK and CDR2 is SYGVNS. DNA for the CDR3: TGTGCCAGCGACAAGGGACAGGGGAGTGAGCAGTTCTTC. Amino acids: CASDKGQGSEQFF.

The rearrangement uses TRBV4-3 and TRBJ2-1; 9 nucleotides match TRBD2. The ends lost 0 bases at V and 1 base at J; junction bases unmatched: 10. This CDR3 is built from 19 residues. Germline-derived CDR1 and CDR2 are LGHNA and YSLEER. The CDR3 sequence: CASSQDIPNSGRSYNEQFF. CDR3 sequence (DNA): TGCGCCAGCAGCCAAGACATCCCTAACAGCGGGAGGTCCTACAATGAGCAGTTCTTC.

This rearrangement joins TRBV6-6 to TRBJ1-1; 7 positions match TRBD1. V was clipped by 5 bases and J by 4 bases; unmatched bases: 7. CDR3 size: 14 residues. The germline gives CDR1 MNHNY, CDR2 SVGAGI (reference sequence). CDR3: CASSKYRGGTEAFF. The CDR3 DNA follows: TGTGCCAGCAGTAAATACAGGGGCGGCACTGAAGCTTTCTTT.

The gene calls are TRBV5-1 and TRBJ2-5; possible D gene TRBD2, 5 bases. Trimming removed 7 bases at V and 0 bases at J, with 16 bases between. The CDR3 covers 15 residues. Germline V gene data show CDR1 as SGHRS and CDR2 as YFSETQ. CDR3 in DNA: TGCGCCAGCGCTGACTATCACCCGTACCAAGAGACCCAGTACTTC. Translation: CASADYHPYQETQYF. Complete variable domain (other parts from reference TRBV5-1 and TRBJ2-5): KAGVTQTPRYLIKTRGQQVTLSCSPISGHRSVSWYQQTPGQGLQFLFEYFSETQRNKGNFPGRFSGRQFSNSRSEMNVSTLELGDSALYLCASADYHPYQETQYFGPGTRLLVL.

The rearrangement uses TRBV6-5 and TRBJ2-7; possibly TRBD1 for D (6 bases). Germline V CDR1 and CDR2: MNHEY, SVGAGI. The CDR3 loop spans 15 amino acids. With 0 bases removed from V and 2 bases from J, the gap between germline ends came to 11 bases. Here the CDR3 reads CASSYSSGGPYEQYF. The CDR3 region has the DNA TGTGCCAGCAGTTACTCGAGTGGGGGCCCCTACGAGCAGTACTTC.

CDR3 sequence: CASSPRSAGGPQYGSYEQYF. In DNA form, the CDR3 reads TGTGCCAGCAGTCCCCGGTCTGCGGGAGGGCCCCAGTATGGCTCCTACGAGCAGTACTTC. This chain links TRBV27 with TRBJ2-7; 9 positions agree with TRBD2. The ends lost 5 bases at V and 0 bases at J; junction bases unmatched: 20. The CDR3 runs to 20 residues. Germline CDR1 reads MNHEY; CDR2 reads SMNVEV (reference sequence).

The rearrangement uses TRBV7-7 and TRBJ2-5; 8 bases are shared with TRBD2. Germline V gene data show CDR1 as SSHAT and CDR2 as FNYEAQ (reference sequence). The V segment lost 2 bases and the J segment 2 bases; nucleotides outside the gene matches: 4. The CDR3 has 15 amino acids. DNA for the CDR3: TGTGCCAGCAGCTTATCCCTAGCGGGTCAAGAGACCCAGTACTTC. It codes for CASSLSLAGQETQYF.

The V and J genes are TRBV5-6 and TRBJ2-1; 9 positions agree with TRBD2. Trimming cost V 4 bases and J 7 bases; bases outside gene matches: 12. This CDR3 is 16 amino acids long. The germline V gene has CDR1 SGHDT and CDR2 YYEEEE. CDR3: CASSPPNSGRVNEQFF. Here the CDR3 DNA reads TGTGCCAGCAGCCCCCCCAATAGCGGGAGAGTAAATGAGCAGTTCTTC.

The chain couples TRBV28 to TRBJ1-1; D ambiguous. The V and J ends lost 10 bases and 1 base respectively, with 22 bases between them. Germline lookup yields CDR1 MDHEN and CDR2 SYDVKM. The CDR3 sequence is 16 residues long. The CDR3 DNA follows: TGTGCCACACGGGGAAAGAACAAAGATCAGAACACTGAAGCTTTCTTT. This encodes CATRGKNKDQNTEAFF.

In this sample, this clone turned up a few times. The J gene is TRBJ2-2, the V gene TRBV19; perhaps TRBD1 as D (6 bases). Germline V gives CDR1 LNHDA, CDR2 SQIVND (reference sequence). V gave up 10 bases and J gave up 0 bases, with 9 bases separating them. The CDR3 is made up of 13 amino acids. DNA of the CDR3: TGTGCCATTGGGGGCCCGAACACCGGGGAGCTGTTTTTT. This translates into CAIGGPNTGELFF.

The chain links TRBV5-1 to TRBJ2-3; 13 positions agree with TRBD2. CDR1 and CDR2 (germline): SGHRS, YFSETQ. J was trimmed by 0 bases and V by 5 bases; bases with no gene match: 6. CDR3 length: 17 residues. The CDR3 loop is CASRRTSGGPSTDTQYF. The CDR3 region has the DNA TGCGCCAGCAGGCGGACTAGCGGGGGACCTAGCACAGATACGCAGTATTTT.

V and J are TRBV6-5 and TRBJ2-3; maybe TRBD2 (5 bases). Trimming pared 3 bases from V and 2 bases from J, leaving 12 bases between. This CDR3 is 15 amino acids long. Germline V gives CDR1 MNHEY, CDR2 SVGAGI. The DNA of the CDR3 is TGTGCCAGCAGTTATGCCCGGGATACCACAGATACGCAGTATTTT. This gives the protein CASSYARDTTDTQYF.

The rearrangement links TRBV12-5 to TRBJ2-7, with a weak D call TRBD2 (5 bases). The V end was cut by 0 bases, the J end by 1 base, with 13 bases between. The CDR3 length is 16 residues. Germline lookup yields CDR1 LGHNT and CDR2 FRNRAP. The DNA for the CDR3 is TGTGCTAGTGGTTTGGTACCGGGGATTGGGTCCTACGAGCAGTACTTC. Protein: CASGLVPGIGSYEQYF.

In this sample, this clone turned up once. V gene TRBV5-4 combines with J gene TRBJ2-7; 9 bases fit TRBD1. Germline V lookup: CDR1 SGHNT, CDR2 YYREEE (reference sequence). This CDR3 contains 14 residues. V trimming: 4 bases; J trimming: 0 bases; junction bases outside the gene matches: 2. The CDR3: CASSAGQGSYEQYF. CDR3 nucleotide sequence: TGTGCCAGCAGCGCGGGACAGGGCTCCTACGAGCAGTACTTC.

CDR3 DNA: TGCGCCAGCAGCTTGATTAGTAGCTCCTACGAGCAGTACTTC. Its translation is CASSLISSSYEQYF. The chain recombines TRBV5-1 with TRBJ2-7; no firm D call. V was shortened by 1 base and J by 0 bases, with 8 bases between the two germline ends. CDR1 and CDR2 (germline): SGHRS, YFSETQ. This CDR3 comprises 14 residues.

V gene TRBV4-3 combines with J gene TRBJ1-3; tentatively, D is TRBD1 (6 bases). Deletions cut 0 bases from V and 0 bases from J, with 18 bases between. The CDR3 spans 19 residues. Germline V gene sequence: CDR1 LGHNA, CDR2 YSLEER. The CDR3 bases are TGCGCCAGCAGCCAAGACAGCGGCGGCAGGGGTGTCTCTGGAAACACCATATATTTT. Protein product: CASSQDSGGRGVSGNTIYF.

V is TRBV14 and J is TRBJ2-7, with TRBD2 matching 11 bases. The length of the CDR3 is 19 residues. Germline V gene lookup returns CDR1 SGHDN and CDR2 FVKESK. J gave up 2 bases and V 1 base, and 13 bases lay outside the gene matches. The CDR3 region is CASSQVGTSGSGPPYEQYF. The CDR3 DNA follows: TGTGCCAGCAGCCAAGTAGGAACTAGCGGGAGTGGCCCCCCCTACGAGCAGTACTTC.

V is TRBV5-8 and J is TRBJ1-1; possibly TRBD1 for D (6 bases). The CDR3 is made up of 14 amino acids. Between the trimmed V and J ends, which lost 0 bases and 4 bases, there was a span of 10 bases. Germline V CDR1 and CDR2: SGHTS, YDEGEE. CDR3 nucleotide sequence: TGTGCCAGCAGCTTGGCCGGACAGTCCACTGAAGCTTTCTTT. It is translated as CASSLAGQSTEAFF.

This clone turned up a few times. The chain uses TRBV29-1 and TRBJ1-1; the D gene is possibly TRBD1 (5 bases). CDR3 size: 11 residues. Deletions cut 5 bases from V and 11 bases from J, with 15 bases between. The V gene's germline CDR1 is SQVTM and CDR2 ANQGSEA. CDR3 amino acids: CSVPDSTNAFF. The CDR3 nucleotides read TGCAGCGTTCCTGACAGTACTAACGCTTTCTTT.

The DNA for the CDR3 is TGCAGGGGGACAGCCCCCTGGTGCGAGCAGTACTTC. Its translation is CRGTAPWCEQYF. V and J are TRBV29-1 and TRBJ2-7; 7 nucleotides match TRBD1. Germline V CDR1 and CDR2: SQVTM, ANQGSEA. The CDR3 is 12 residues long.

The chain joins TRBV7-8 to TRBJ2-2; TRBD2 agrees at 9 bases. The J segment lost 4 bases and the V segment lost 7 bases, leaving 10 bases of the junction unmatched. In germline, CDR1 is SGHVS, CDR2 FQNEAQ. The CDR3 has 16 residues. In DNA, the CDR3 is TGTGCCAGCACCCTCGGCGCTAGCGGGATCACCGGGGAGCTGTTTTTT. As protein: CASTLGASGITGELFF.

The chain recombines TRBV27 with TRBJ2-7, with 13 bases fitting TRBD2. The V and J ends lost 5 bases and 2 bases, in that order; junction bases with no gene match: 9. The CDR3 is made up of 17 amino acids. Germline V lookup: CDR1 MNHEY, CDR2 SMNVEV (reference sequence). The CDR3 nucleotides are TGTGCCAGCAGTCCCCTCCGACTAGCGGGAGGTACCTACGAGCAGTACTTC. Translation gives CASSPLRLAGGTYEQYF.